This section outlines one T cell receptor (beta chain) sequence together with its context. Its antigen is not identified. CDR3 length: 14 residues. Germline CDR1 reads SGHTA; CDR2 reads FQGNSA. V was clipped by 3 bases and J by 2 bases, with 10 bases between them. The repertoire was sequenced with immunoSEQ multiplex PCR; TCRdb's copy has only in-frame clones and lacks some. The sample contains tens of thousands of clones, about 94% of which appear only once. The data are from a study of graft-versus-host responses after intestinal transplantation. Study overall: As for transplant type, recipients had multivisceral, liver-intestinal, or isolated intestinal grafts. The recipients all started with anti-thymocyte globulin induction and then took tacrolimus and steroids for approximately 3 years. Findings and limits, study-wide: Peak circulating GvH clone levels tracked with early post-transplant HvG declines.

This sequence joins TRBV7-2 and TRBJ2-5; D remains ambiguous. The sequence derives from a human donor who was the organ donor for an intestinal transplant. The sequencing used unstimulated CD4+ T cells sorted from spleen or lymph node cells, collected before transplant. CDR3 in amino acids: CASSFTRWQETQYF. CDR3 nucleotides: TGTGCCAGCAGCTTCACGCGGTGGCAAGAGACCCAGTACTTC. The entire variable domain, with the rest obtained from reference TRBV7-2 and TRBJ2-5, is as follows: GAGVSQSPSNKVTEKGKDVELRCDPISGHTALYWYRQSLGQGLEFLIYFQGNSAPDKSGLPSDRFSAERTGGSVSTLTIQRTQQEDSAVYLCASSFTRWQETQYFGPGTRLLVL.